A selection of T cell receptor beta chains follows, all from one sample in a study of Ad26.COV2.S vaccination and SARS-CoV-2 variants. TCRdb's table, derived via immunoSEQ multiplex PCR, lists solely in-frame clones and lacks some. Among some 180,000 clones, roughly 89% were seen once, and the ten largest hold over 4.5%. The sample in question was peripheral blood, obtained after recovery from COVID-19. All receptors come from a human donor who had recovered from COVID-19. The CDR3 runs from the conserved cysteine through the conserved F or W. The D gene is left open where the match is weak. Clone size is given for some rows only: seen once, a few or many times, or a class if the clone is expanded.

J,V,size,D,CDR3,DNA
TRBJ1-1,TRBV9,.,TRBD1,CASSAQGQGNTEAFF,TGTGCCAGCAGCGCCCAGGGACAGGGAAACACTGAAGCTTTCTTT
TRBJ2-5,TRBV20-1,.,.,CSAFRETQYF,TGCAGTGCTTTTCGAGAGACCCAGTACTTC
TRBJ2-7,TRBV3-1/TRBV3-2,.,TRBD2,CASSRYPGLVDF,TGTGCCAGCAGCCGATACCCGGGACTAGTCGACTTC
TRBJ1-1,TRBV7-9,.,.,CASSLGFTANTEAFF,TGTGCCAGCAGCTTAGGCTTTACGGCTAACACTGAAGCTTTCTTT
TRBJ2-7,TRBV27,.,TRBD2,CASTRLAASYEQYF,TGTGCCAGCACCAGACTAGCGGCATCCTACGAGCAGTACTTC
TRBJ2-2,TRBV5-1,.,.,CASSLPQGQNTGELFF,TGCGCCAGCAGCTTGCCGCAGGGCCAGAACACCGGGGAGCTGTTTTTT
TRBJ2-2,TRBV12-3/TRBV12-4,.,.,CASSFSVGGELFF,TGTGCCAGCAGTTTCTCCGTAGGGGGGGAGCTGTTTTTT
TRBJ2-7,TRBV4-1,.,TRBD1,CASSSQGAGNYEQYF,TGCGCCAGCAGCTCACAGGGGGCTGGAAATTACGAGCAGTACTTC
TRBJ1-1,TRBV6-5,.,.,CASGRREYTEAFF,TGTGCCAGTGGGAGGCGAGAGTACACTGAAGCTTTCTTT
TRBJ2-3,TRBV9,.,.,CASSPLLASYTDTQYF,TGTGCCAGCAGCCCCCTTTTGGCTAGCTACACAGATACGCAGTATTTT
TRBJ2-3,TRBV6-6,.,TRBD1,CASSSPDRGPTDTQYF,TGTGCCAGCAGTTCCCCGGACAGGGGGCCCACAGATACGCAGTATTTT
TRBJ2-1,TRBV6-5,.,.,CASEDPYKDNEQFF,TGTGCCAGCGAGGACCCTTACAAGGACAATGAGCAGTTCTTC
TRBJ2-7,TRBV28,few,TRBD2,CASSPGRGVIHEQYF,TGTGCCAGCAGTCCCGGGCGGGGGGTGATCCACGAGCAGTACTTC
TRBJ2-7,TRBV5-1,.,.,CASRLAGAPTYEQYF,TGCGCCAGCCGCCTTGCAGGGGCCCCAACCTACGAGCAGTACTTC
TRBJ1-5,TRBV19,.,TRBD1,CATSLRDREQPQHF,TGTGCCACCTCGCTCCGGGACAGGGAACAGCCCCAGCATTTT
TRBJ2-3,TRBV4-1,few,TRBD2,CASSRSPRLAGPTDTQYF,TGCGCCAGCAGCCGCTCTCCCCGACTAGCGGGGCCCACAGATACGCAGTATTTT
TRBJ1-5,TRBV5-6,.,.,CASSIYFDSSNQPQHF,TGTGCCAGCAGCATTTACTTTGACAGTAGCAATCAGCCCCAGCATTTT
TRBJ1-5,TRBV6-1,.,TRBD1,CASSEYLGGQGGDQPQHF,TGTGCCAGCAGTGAATATCTAGGTGGACAGGGTGGTGATCAGCCCCAGCATTTT
TRBJ2-3,TRBV10-3,.,.,CAINGAATSTDTQYF,TGTGCCATCAATGGAGCGGCTACTAGCACAGATACGCAGTATTTT
TRBJ2-3,TRBV6-5,once,TRBD1,CASSRTGGTDTQYF,TGTGCCAGCAGCCGGACAGGGGGCACAGATACGCAGTATTTT
TRBJ2-7,TRBV5-1,.,.,CASSLVGGQFYEQYF,TGCGCCAGCAGCTTGGTCGGGGGACAGTTCTACGAGCAGTACTTC
TRBJ2-2,TRBV7-9,few,TRBD1,CASSLAGQGIGGELFF,TGTGCCAGCAGCTTAGCGGGACAGGGGATTGGCGGGGAGCTGTTTTTT
TRBJ1-3,TRBV5-6,.,.,CASSLVENHSGNTIYF,TGTGCCAGCAGCTTGGTTGAGAACCACTCTGGAAACACCATATATTTT
TRBJ1-1,TRBV10-2,.,TRBD1,CASSEGDRGRTEAFF,TGCGCCAGCAGTGAAGGGGACAGGGGGAGGACTGAAGCTTTCTTT
TRBJ2-1,TRBV28,.,.,CAARLGGEYNEQFF,TGTGCCGCACGGTTAGGGGGGGAATACAATGAGCAGTTCTTC
TRBJ1-2,TRBV6-5,.,TRBD1,CASRTIAGTAYGYTF,TGTGCCAGCAGGACGATCGCTGGGACAGCCTATGGCTACACCTTC
TRBJ2-3,TRBV5-1,.,.,CASSLVRDTQYF,TGCGCCAGCAGCTTGGTTAGAGATACGCAGTATTTT
TRBJ1-1,TRBV6-6,.,.,CASREQASNTEAFF,TGTGCCAGCAGGGAACAGGCTTCGAACACTGAAGCTTTCTTT
TRBJ2-3,TRBV3-1/TRBV3-2,.,TRBD1,CASSQLRALGQGAGSGYTDTQYF,TGTGCCAGCAGCCAACTACGGGCCTTGGGACAGGGGGCCGGTAGCGGATACACAGATACGCAGTATTTT
TRBJ2-3,TRBV12-5,.,.,CASGLVMRQFAQYF,TGTGCTAGTGGTTTGGTAATGCGGCAGTTCGCGCAGTATTTT
TRBJ2-1,TRBV9,many,TRBD2,CASSAGERGAYNEQFF,TGTGCCAGCAGCGCTGGGGAGCGGGGGGCGTACAATGAGCAGTTCTTC
TRBJ2-1,TRBV5-6,.,TRBD2,CASSLDSGAYYNEQFF,TGTGCCAGCAGCTTGGATAGCGGGGCCTACTACAATGAGCAGTTCTTC
TRBJ1-4,TRBV3-1/TRBV3-2,.,.,CASSQLRDAGKLFF,TGTGCCAGCAGCCAACTTCGGGACGCCGGAAAACTGTTTTTT
TRBJ2-7,TRBV23-1,.,.,CASSRRNRVNPYEQYF,TGCGCCAGCAGTCGCCGTAACAGGGTAAATCCCTACGAGCAGTACTTC
TRBJ2-3,TRBV7-9,.,TRBD2,CASSLPGSGGNTQYF,TGTGCCAGCAGCTTACCCGGGTCGGGGGGAAATACGCAGTATTTT
TRBJ1-2,TRBV27,.,.,CASSLSDSGNTYGYTF,TGTGCCAGCAGTTTGAGTGACAGTGGAAATACTTATGGCTACACCTTC
TRBJ2-2,TRBV10-3,.,.,CAMHGSRNTGELFF,TGTGCCATGCACGGATCTAGGAACACCGGGGAGCTGTTTTTT
TRBJ2-7,TRBV5-1,once,TRBD1,CASSGGRVNSEQYF,TGCGCCAGCTCAGGGGGCAGGGTAAATAGCGAGCAGTACTTC
TRBJ1-5,TRBV28,.,.,CASSLNNQPQHF,TGTGCCAGCAGTTTAAACAATCAGCCCCAGCATTTT